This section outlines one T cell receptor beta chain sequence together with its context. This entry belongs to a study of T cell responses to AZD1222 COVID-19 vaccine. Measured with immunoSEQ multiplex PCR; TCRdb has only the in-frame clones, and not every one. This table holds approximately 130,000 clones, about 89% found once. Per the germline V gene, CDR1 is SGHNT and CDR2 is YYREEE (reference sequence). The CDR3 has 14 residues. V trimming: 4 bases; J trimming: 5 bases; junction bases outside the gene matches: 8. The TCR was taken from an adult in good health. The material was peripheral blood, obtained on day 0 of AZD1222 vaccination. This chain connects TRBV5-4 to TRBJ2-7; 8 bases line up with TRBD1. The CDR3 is CASSQGGQVHEQYF. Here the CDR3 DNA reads TGTGCCAGCAGCCAAGGGGGACAGGTCCACGAGCAGTACTTC. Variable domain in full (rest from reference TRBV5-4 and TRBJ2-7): ETGVTQSPTHLIKTRGQQVTLRCSSQSGHNTVSWYQQALGQGPQFIFQYYREEENGRGNFPPRFSGLQFPNYSSELNVNALELDDSALYLCASSQGGQVHEQYFGPGTRLTVT.